This entry features one T cell receptor beta chain sequence. Its antigen is not known. Using immunoSEQ multiplex PCR, the repertoire was profiled, and TCRdb retains in-frame clones only, with some absent. The sample includes 1,500,000 or so clones, roughly 97% seen only once; the top ten take roughly 1.1%. Splitting of CD4+ cells produced CD45RA+ naive and CD45RA-negative memory subsets. This specimen belongs to a study of shared clonotypes between healthy human individuals. Overall study results and limits: The sharing of 5% to 5.5% of naive CD4 clonotypes was seen across a handful of donors.

From germline, CDR1 is SGHKS and CDR2 YYEKEE (reference sequence). The trim removed 0 bases at V and 5 bases at J, leaving 5 bases unmatched. The length of the CDR3 is 16 residues. The chain combines TRBV5-5 with TRBJ2-6, with TRBD1 matching 7 bases. The TCR was taken from a man younger than 40 in good health. Sequencing used naive CD4+ T cells sorted from blood. The subset denotes: CD45RA+ positively selected. In nucleotides, the CDR3 is TGTGCCAGCAGCTTGGACAGGGGAGTCTGGGCCAACGTCCTGACTTTC. Amino acids: CASSLDRGVWANVLTF.